This TCR beta chain comes out of a study of tumor and adjacent non-tumor tissue in lung cancer. Points from the study as a whole: Patients with more diverse tumor TCRs had worse survival.

TCRbeta libraries were built with three rounds of nested PCR, modified from ARM-PCR. From the multiplex PCR reads, TCRdb called clonotypes with MiXCR, one entry per CDR3 protein. The table includes 100,000 or so distinct CDR3 sequences, approximately 60% detected once. A word on this clonotype: Its antigen is currently unknown.

The germline V and J ends were trimmed by 2 bases and 8 bases, with 17 bases remaining between them. Germline V gene lookup returns CDR1 DFQATT and CDR2 SNEGSKA (reference sequence). This CDR3 is built from 14 residues. RNA was extracted from bulk tissue without any cell sorting. More than 3 cm separated this lung sample from the edge of the tumor. Sequenced input: distant non-tumor lung tissue. The receptor was derived from a man under 40 with non-small cell lung cancer. V and J are TRBV20-1 and TRBJ2-3; the D gene is possibly TRBD2 (6 bases). The DNA for the CDR3 is TGCAGTGCTAGAAAGGGCGGGACCTCGGGTACGCAGTATTTT. Protein: CSARKGGTSGTQYF.